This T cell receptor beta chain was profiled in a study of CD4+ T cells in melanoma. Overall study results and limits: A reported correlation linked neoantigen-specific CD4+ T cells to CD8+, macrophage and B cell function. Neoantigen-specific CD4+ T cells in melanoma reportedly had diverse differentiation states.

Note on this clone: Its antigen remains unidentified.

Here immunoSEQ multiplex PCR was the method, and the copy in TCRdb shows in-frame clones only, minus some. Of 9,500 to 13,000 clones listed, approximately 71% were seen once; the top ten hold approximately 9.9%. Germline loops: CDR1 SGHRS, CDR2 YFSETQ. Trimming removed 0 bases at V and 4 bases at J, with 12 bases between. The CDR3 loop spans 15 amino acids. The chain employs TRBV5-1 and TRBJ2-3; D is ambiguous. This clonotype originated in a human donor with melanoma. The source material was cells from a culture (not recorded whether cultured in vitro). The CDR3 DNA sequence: TGCGCCAGCAGCTTGGAACCGATGACTCCAGATACGCAGTATTTT. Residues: CASSLEPMTPDTQYF.